Listed here are 14 T cell receptor beta chains from one sample, sequenced in a study of T cells in Graves' hyperthyroidism and ophthalmopathy. Amplification yielded TCR beta CDR3 regions, with RNA transcripts as the source. TCR CDR3 regions were first amplified by RT-PCR with HTBI primers. TCRdb re-derived calls from the multiplex PCR reads in MiXCR, one entry per CDR3 protein. Altogether nearly 750,000 distinct CDR3 sequences are present, 35% being singletons, with the ten largest covering about a third. Sequences were obtained from blood. Source of these receptors: a woman aged 40 to 50 with Graves' hyperthyroidism.

This clonotype was seen at least ten times. The chain carries TRBV7-9 and TRBJ1-6; no clear D gene. V lost 1 base and J lost 10, with 14 bases in between. The CDR3 consists of 15 residues. CDR1 is SEHNR and CDR2 is FQNEAQ in the germline V gene (reference sequence). The CDR3 loop reads CASSLGAGGDSPLHF. CDR3 nucleotides: TGTGCCAGCAGCTTAGGGGCAGGCGGAGACTCACCCCTCCACTTT.

The chain couples TRBV7-9 to TRBJ2-7; 8 positions match TRBD1. Germline V gene sequence: CDR1 SEHNR, CDR2 FQNEAQ (reference sequence). J gave up 2 bases and V 6 bases, and 12 bases lay outside the gene matches. The CDR3 consists of 16 residues. The CDR3 is CASSYSRDRRAYEQYF. The DNA for the CDR3 is TGTGCCAGCAGTTACTCCCGGGACAGGCGAGCCTACGAGCAGTACTTC.

This clonotype was seen at least ten times. The V call is TRBV12-3 or TRBV12-4, the J call TRBJ1-1; D is unresolved. This CDR3 contains 13 residues. Trimming stripped 5 bases from V and 3 bases from J, with 10 bases between. The CDR3 nucleotides are TGTGCCAGCAGTCGCATTAGGGACACTGAAGCTTTCTTT. Residues: CASSRIRDTEAFF.

V gene TRBV7-9 combines with J gene TRBJ2-6, with 12 nucleotides matching TRBD1. V shed 4 bases, J shed 3 bases, and the junction held 7 bases outside the gene matches. Per germline, CDR1 SEHNR and CDR2 FQNEAQ (reference sequence). This CDR3 has 18 residues. CDR3 amino acids: CASSSGTGGKFGANVLTF. CDR3 bases: TGTGCCAGCAGCTCCGGGACAGGGGGCAAATTTGGGGCCAACGTCCTGACTTTC. Together with reference TRBV7-9 and TRBJ2-6, the CDR3 gives the full variable domain: DTGVSQNPRHKITKRGQNVTFRCDPISEHNRLYWYRQTLGQGPEFLTYFQNEAQLEKSRLLSDRFSAERPKGSFSTLEIQRTEQGDSAMYLCASSSGTGGKFGANVLTFGAGSRLTVL.

This clonotype has only one observation. Given the absence of the conserved phenylalanine or tryptophan at the CDR3 end, a read error is likely. This chain uses TRBV10-3 with TRBJ2-5; the D is unclear. The CDR3 consists of 14 residues. Germline lookup yields CDR1 ENHRY and CDR2 SYGVKD. DNA for the CDR3: TGTACCATCAGTGAGTCTTCCTACCAAGAGACCCAGTACCTC. Amino acids: CTISESSYQETQYL.

This clonotype was detected ten times or more. The chain recombines TRBV6-5 with TRBJ1-2, with D maybe TRBD1 (6 bases). V was clipped by 6 bases and J by 8 bases, with 13 bases between them. Germline lookup yields CDR1 MNHEY and CDR2 SVGAGI. The CDR3 length is 12 residues. CDR3 nucleotide sequence: TGTGCCAGCAGACAGGGAAGTCTGGGCTACACCTTC. Encoded protein: CASRQGSLGYTF.

In this sample, this clonotype turned up a few times. The gene calls are TRBV6-5 and TRBJ2-7; D might be TRBD2 (5 bases). V lost 2 bases and J lost 0, with 17 bases in between. In germline, CDR1 is MNHEY, CDR2 SVGAGI. This CDR3 comprises 17 residues. CDR3 in DNA: TGTGCCAGCAGTTACACTTCAACTAGGGATAACTCCTACGAGCAGTACTTC. Its protein is CASSYTSTRDNSYEQYF.

This clonotype was seen a few times. The gene calls are TRBV10-3 and TRBJ2-2, with TRBD1 matching 8 bases. Looked up from germline, CDR1 is ENHRY and CDR2 is SYGVKD. V lost 11 bases to trimming and J lost 5 bases; unmatched junction nucleotides: 7. CDR3 length: 13 residues. As DNA, the CDR3 is TGTGCCGCTCGACAGGGGAGGACCGGGGAGCTGTTTTTT. Residues: CAARQGRTGELFF.

Turning to this clonotype: A junction end diverges from the germline sequence, so it may reflect a read error. The rearrangement joins TRBV20-1 to TRBJ1-5, with a tentative D call TRBD1 (5 bases). This CDR3 is 16 amino acids long. Germline V lookup: CDR1 DFQATT, CDR2 SNEGSKA (reference sequence). DNA of the CDR3: TGCAGTGCTAGTACCAGTGGGGGGACCAGCAATGAGCCCCAGCATTTT. It translates to CSASTSGGTSNEPQHF.

V usage is TRBV6-2 or TRBV6-3 and J usage is TRBJ1-5; D not resolved. The CDR3 spans 14 residues. V was trimmed by 6 bases and J by 0 bases, leaving 9 bases between them. The germline V gene encodes CDR1 MNHEY and CDR2 SVGEGT. CDR3: CASRETTSNQPQHF. The CDR3 bases are TGTGCCAGCAGAGAAACAACTAGCAATCAGCCCCAGCATTTT.

For this clonotype: The junction differs from germline at one of its ends, possibly a read error. J is TRBJ2-5 and V is TRBV7-2, with 7 bases lining up with TRBD2. The CDR3 extends over 14 amino acids. The germline CDR1 and CDR2 sequences are SGHTA and FQGNSA. The DNA of the CDR3 is TGTGCCAGCAGCTTATCTAGCGGCCAAGAGGCCCAGTACTTC. This sequence encodes CASSLSSGQEAQYF.

This rearrangement joins TRBV7-3 to TRBJ1-1, with a weak D call TRBD1 (6 bases). The CDR3 is 14 amino acids. The V gene's germline CDR1 is SGHTA and CDR2 FQGTGA. Trimming stripped 5 bases from V and 3 bases from J, with 13 bases between. The CDR3 DNA reads TGTGCCAGCAGCGTAGGAGGGACATACACTGAAGCTTTCTTT. Protein sequence: CASSVGGTYTEAFF.

As to this clonotype: This clone may be a read error of a much larger clone one base away. The conserved closing phenylalanine or tryptophan is absent in this CDR3, likely reflecting a read error. This rearrangement joins TRBV20-1 to TRBJ2-7; TRBD2 agrees at 7 bases. CDR1 is DFQATT and CDR2 is SNEGSKA in the germline V gene (reference sequence). The length of the CDR3 is 16 residues. Unmatched junction bases numbered 12, after V lost 0 bases and J lost 4 bases. The CDR3 coding sequence is TGCAGTGCTAGAGATGGGGGGACTACCGATAGATACGAGCAGTACCTC. Translated, it gives CSARDGGTTDRYEQYL.

This clonotype was detected ten times or more. The chain has TRBV6-1 and TRBJ2-7; D call uncertain. CDR1 and CDR2 from the germline V gene are MNHNS and SASEGT. This CDR3 has 11 amino acids. V lost 8 bases and J 5 bases, leaving 10 bases between the germline ends. In DNA, the CDR3 is TGTGCCAGCCGGCTCTACAACGAGCAGTACTTC. This sequence encodes CASRLYNEQYF.